This T cell receptor (beta chain) emerged from a study of naive and memory T cell subsets. Study-level points and caveats: Findings for naive and memory subsets could not be checked against ground truth. In naive cells, over 90% of TCR sequences were seen only once. Especially in CD8 cells, naive repertoires contained a few larger clonotypes, possibly CD45RA-re-expressing memory cells.

CDR1 LGHNA and CDR2 YSLEER come from the germline V gene. V was trimmed by 1 base and J by 0 bases, leaving 9 bases between them. CDR3 size: 15 residues. CMV status came from CD4+ T cell IFNgamma after overnight CMV lysate stimulation of fresh PBMCs. Four subsets defined by CD45RA and CD27 were sorted after CD3, CD4, CD8 and live/dead staining. The table lists this clonotype with many counts. Its antigen is unknown. Both TRBC1 and TRBC2 were covered by a beta constant-region primer of two equimolar oligonucleotides. Four rounds of PCR amplified the ligated cDNA using nested alpha and beta constant-region primers plus SP2. One entry per CDR3 protein, called by TCRdb with MiXCR from the UMI-ligation and nested PCR reads. The data show about 99,000 distinct CDR3 sequences, roughly 15% seen once.

The chain employs TRBV4-3 and TRBJ1-2; the D is unclear. This receptor was identified in a human donor in good health. Sequencing was done on a sample of naive CD8+ T cells from blood. CDR3 amino acids: CASSQVGGPNYGYTF. The CDR3 nucleotides read TGCGCCAGCAGCCAAGTTGGAGGCCCTAACTATGGCTACACCTTC.